These 5 T cell receptor beta chains share one sample of origin, sequenced in a study of PD-1 blockade in classical Hodgkin lymphoma. Time point here: newly diagnosed, previously untreated cHL patient sample. Researchers used magnetic negative selection to pull out pure CD4+ T cells from thawed PBMCs. The data were produced by immunoSEQ multiplex PCR, yet TCRdb's version contains in-frame clones alone and is incomplete. The repertoire holds around 30,000 clones, with roughly 90% as singletons. Sequenced input: CD4+ T cells from blood. These receptors were collected from a human donor with classical Hodgkin lymphoma.

The chain links TRBV6-5 to TRBJ2-7; a possible D gene is TRBD2 (5 bases). The CDR3 length is 12 residues. Germline V gene lookup returns CDR1 MNHEY and CDR2 SVGAGI. Trimming removed 5 bases at V and 5 bases at J, with 10 bases between. The chain's CDR3 is CASSRGGHEQYF. The CDR3 coding sequence is TGTGCCAGCAGTCGGGGTGGCCACGAGCAGTACTTC.

Written as DNA, the CDR3 is TGTGCCAGCAGACTGTACTACGAGCAGTACTTC. Translating it yields CASRLYYEQYF. The gene calls are TRBV2 and TRBJ2-7; no firm D call. The CDR3 length is 11 residues. V gave up 6 bases and J gave up 3 bases, with 6 bases separating them. Germline CDR1 and CDR2: SNHLY and FYNNEI.

This rearrangement joins TRBV6-1 to TRBJ1-5, with D perhaps matching TRBD1 (5 bases). This CDR3 is built from 16 residues. V shed 0 bases and J shed 0 bases, with 9 bases lying between them. In germline, CDR1 is MNHNS, CDR2 SASEGT. In DNA form, the CDR3 reads TGTGCCAGCAGTGAAGCGGGGGGTTATAGCAATCAGCCCCAGCATTTT. Its protein is CASSEAGGYSNQPQHF.

This clone came up once. The rearrangement links TRBV29-1 to TRBJ2-1; possibly TRBD1 or TRBD2 for D (5 bases each). Germline V gene lookup returns CDR1 SQVTM and CDR2 ANQGSEA. The CDR3 spans 14 residues. The germline V and J ends were trimmed by 4 bases and 6 bases, with 16 bases remaining between them. The DNA of the CDR3 is TGCAGCGTTGGTAACAGGCGGGTATCCAATGAGCAGTTCTTC. As protein: CSVGNRRVSNEQFF.

Only one count was recorded for this clone. V usage is TRBV6-6 and J usage is TRBJ2-3; 9 bases match TRBD1. Germline loops: CDR1 MNHNY, CDR2 SVGAGI (reference sequence). The CDR3 loop spans 16 amino acids. V shed 2 bases and J 6 bases; nucleotides not matched to a gene: 9. As DNA, the CDR3 is TGTGCCAGCAGTTACCCGACCGGGACAGGGAGGGATACGCAGTATTTT. It is translated as CASSYPTGTGRDTQYF.